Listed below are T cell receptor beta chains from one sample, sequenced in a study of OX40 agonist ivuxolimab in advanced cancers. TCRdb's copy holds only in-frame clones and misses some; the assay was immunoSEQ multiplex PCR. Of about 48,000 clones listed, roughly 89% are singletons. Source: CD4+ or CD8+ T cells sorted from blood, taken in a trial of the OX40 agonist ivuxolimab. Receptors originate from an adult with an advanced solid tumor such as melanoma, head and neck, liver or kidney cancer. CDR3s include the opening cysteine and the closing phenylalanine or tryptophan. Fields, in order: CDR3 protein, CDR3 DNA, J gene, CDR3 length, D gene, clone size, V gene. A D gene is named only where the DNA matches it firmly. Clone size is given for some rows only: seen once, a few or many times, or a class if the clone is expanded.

CDR3: CASSGDTNTGELFF
DNA: TGTGCCAGCAGCGGGGACACTAACACCGGGGAGCTGTTTTTT
J: TRBJ2-2
length: 14
D: NA
size: NA
V: TRBV11-3

CDR3: CASSFEGTLDNQPQHF
DNA: TGTGCCAGCAGCTTTGAAGGGACCCTAGACAATCAGCCCCAGCATTTT
J: TRBJ1-5
length: 16
D: NA
size: few
V: TRBV9

CDR3: CASSFFGGRGKEKLFF
DNA: TGTGCCAGCAGCTTCTTCGGGGGGCGGGGTAAAGAAAAACTGTTTTTT
J: TRBJ1-4
length: 16
D: NA
size: NA
V: TRBV5-8

CDR3: CASSEQGYNSPLHF
DNA: TGTGCCAGCAGCGAACAGGGCTATAATTCACCCCTCCACTTT
J: TRBJ1-6
length: 14
D: NA
size: NA
V: TRBV9

CDR3: CASSLGTGYGYTF
DNA: TGTGCCAGCAGTTTAGGGACAGGGTATGGCTACACCTTC
J: TRBJ1-2
length: 13
D: TRBD1
size: NA
V: TRBV27

CDR3: CASSLPGELFF
DNA: TGTGCCAGCAGCCTCCCCGGGGAGCTGTTTTTT
J: TRBJ2-2
length: 11
D: NA
size: medium-sized
V: TRBV5-6

CDR3: CSVASWTGPQYEQYF
DNA: TGCAGCGTTGCGTCCTGGACAGGGCCACAGTACGAGCAGTACTTC
J: TRBJ2-7
length: 15
D: TRBD1
size: NA
V: TRBV29-1

CDR3: CASSVSGGARETQYF
DNA: TGTGCCAGCAGTGTTAGCGGGGGGGCCAGGGAGACCCAGTACTTC
J: TRBJ2-5
length: 15
D: TRBD2
size: once
V: TRBV6-5

CDR3: CASSLASSGTEAFF
DNA: TGCGCCAGCAGCTTGGCCTCCTCAGGGACTGAAGCTTTCTTT
J: TRBJ1-1
length: 14
D: NA
size: NA
V: TRBV5-1

CDR3: CASAGGTGIYHEQYF
DNA: TGTGCCAGCGCGGGAGGGACAGGGATCTATCACGAGCAGTACTTC
J: TRBJ2-7
length: 15
D: NA
size: NA
V: TRBV5-4

CDR3: CASSLVVGLEGGDEQFF
DNA: TGTGCCAGCAGCTTAGTTGTCGGACTAGAGGGTGGCGATGAGCAGTTCTTC
J: TRBJ2-1
length: 17
D: TRBD2
size: NA
V: TRBV7-8

CDR3: CASSPAGMNTEAFF
DNA: TGTGCCAGCAGCCCCGCCGGGATGAACACTGAAGCTTTCTTT
J: TRBJ1-1
length: 14
D: NA
size: NA
V: TRBV14

CDR3: CASSLTTGNTEAFF
DNA: TGTGCCAGCAGCCTAACGACGGGGAACACTGAAGCTTTCTTT
J: TRBJ1-1
length: 14
D: NA
size: NA
V: TRBV9

CDR3: CASSYPSGGGTYNEQFF
DNA: TGCGCCAGCAGCTACCCTAGCGGGGGAGGAACCTACAATGAGCAGTTCTTC
J: TRBJ2-1
length: 17
D: TRBD2
size: NA
V: TRBV5-1

CDR3: CASRTGGNEKLFF
DNA: TGTGCCAGCAGGACAGGGGGGAATGAAAAACTGTTTTTT
J: TRBJ1-4
length: 13
D: TRBD1
size: once
V: TRBV27

CDR3: CASTIRAGTDSGYTF
DNA: TGTGCCAGCACCATACGGGCGGGTACCGACTCTGGCTACACCTTC
J: TRBJ1-2
length: 15
D: NA
size: NA
V: TRBV11-2

CDR3: CASSLPLGSPLHF
DNA: TGTGCCAGCAGCCTTCCTTTGGGTTCACCCCTCCACTTT
J: TRBJ1-6
length: 13
D: NA
size: NA
V: TRBV27

CDR3: CASSQSAGGLGYF
DNA: TGCGCCAGCAGCCAATCGGCGGGAGGCCTGGGATATTTT
J: TRBJ2-3
length: 13
D: TRBD2
size: NA
V: TRBV4-1

CDR3: CASSYSGTGGNQPQHF
DNA: TGTGCCAGCAGTTACTCCGGGACAGGGGGCAATCAGCCCCAGCATTTT
J: TRBJ1-5
length: 16
D: TRBD1
size: NA
V: TRBV7-9

CDR3: CASSSISGEGSYGYTF
DNA: TGTGCCAGCAGTTCTATCTCTGGGGAGGGTAGCTATGGCTACACCTTC
J: TRBJ1-2
length: 16
D: NA
size: NA
V: TRBV27

CDR3: CASSLQREGLDEQYF
DNA: TGTGCCAGCAGCCTCCAGCGGGAGGGTCTGGACGAGCAGTACTTC
J: TRBJ2-7
length: 15
D: TRBD2
size: NA
V: TRBV7-9

CDR3: CASSFVPDTQYF
DNA: TGTGCCAGCAGCTTCGTGCCAGATACGCAGTATTTT
J: TRBJ2-3
length: 12
D: NA
size: NA
V: TRBV11-2

CDR3: CASSSFGGTNPTGELFF
DNA: TGTGCCAGCAGTTCCTTCGGCGGGACTAACCCCACCGGGGAGCTGTTTTTT
J: TRBJ2-2
length: 17
D: TRBD2
size: NA
V: TRBV5-6

CDR3: CASSLDGVFSSYNEQFF
DNA: TGTGCCAGCAGCTTAGACGGAGTTTTTAGCTCCTACAATGAGCAGTTCTTC
J: TRBJ2-1
length: 17
D: NA
size: NA
V: TRBV7-2

CDR3: CASSLVASYATYEQYF
DNA: TGCGCCAGCAGCTTGGTAGCTTCTTACGCAACCTACGAGCAGTACTTC
J: TRBJ2-7
length: 16
D: NA
size: NA
V: TRBV5-1

CDR3: CASSKGLAGAGEQYF
DNA: TGTGCCAGCAGCAAGGGACTAGCGGGAGCGGGAGAGCAGTACTTC
J: TRBJ2-7
length: 15
D: NA
size: NA
V: TRBV21-1

CDR3: CASSLDRSFFTGELFF
DNA: TGTGCCAGCAGCTTAGATCGTTCCTTCTTCACCGGGGAGCTGTTTTTT
J: TRBJ2-2
length: 16
D: NA
size: NA
V: TRBV11-2

CDR3: CASSIGTGTGQPQHF
DNA: TGTGCCAGTAGTATAGGGACAGGGACCGGTCAGCCCCAGCATTTT
J: TRBJ1-5
length: 15
D: TRBD1
size: NA
V: TRBV19